These 25 T cell receptor beta chains came from one sample sequenced in a study of T cells in localized non-small cell lung cancer. Produced via immunoSEQ multiplex PCR; TCRdb's table is partial and in-frame only. This table holds 75,000 to 90,000 clones, 84% found once. This material consisted of peripheral blood, taken before any cancer treatment. These receptors were taken from a man between 40 and 75 years old with stage I lung adenocarcinoma.

The V gene is TRBV2, the J gene TRBJ2-5, with D possibly matching TRBD2 (5 bases). CDR1 and CDR2 from the germline V gene are SNHLY and FYNNEI. The CDR3 runs to 12 residues. Trimming pared 2 bases from V and 11 bases from J, leaving 12 bases between. The CDR3 loop reads CASSESDLAQYF. DNA of the CDR3: TGTGCCAGCAGTGAATCGGACTTAGCACAGTACTTC.

J is TRBJ2-5 and V is TRBV15; TRBD1 agrees at 7 bases. Germline V lookup: CDR1 LNHNV, CDR2 YYDKDF (reference sequence). CDR3 length equals 14 residues. J gave up 5 bases and V 2 bases, and 5 bases lay outside the gene matches. The CDR3 sequence: CATSRHRGRETQYF. CDR3 coding DNA: TGTGCCACCAGCAGACACAGGGGCCGGGAGACCCAGTACTTC.

The chain employs TRBV2 and TRBJ2-2; D not certain. Germline loops: CDR1 SNHLY, CDR2 FYNNEI. The CDR3 has 14 amino acids. Between the trimmed V and J ends, which lost 9 bases and 1 base, there was a span of 12 bases. The CDR3 spells CASSLGWNTGELFF. CDR3 nucleotides: TGTGCCAGTTCCCTGGGATGGAACACCGGGGAGCTGTTTTTT.

V gene TRBV11-3 combines with J gene TRBJ2-3; possible D gene TRBD2, 6 bases. Germline loops: CDR1 SGHNT, CDR2 YENEEA. The ends were cut back, 1 base at V and 4 bases at J, with 12 bases in the middle. This CDR3 spans 15 amino acids. CDR3 sequence (DNA): TGTGCCAGCAGCTTAGGGGACCCGGGGGCAGATACGCAGTATTTT. It specifies CASSLGDPGADTQYF. Variable domain in full (rest from reference TRBV11-3 and TRBJ2-3): EAGVVQSPRYKIIEKKQPVAFWCNPISGHNTLYWYLQNLGQGPELLIRYENEEAVDDSQLPKDRFSAERLKGVDSTLKIQPAELGDSAVYLCASSLGDPGADTQYFGPGTRLTVL.

The chain combines TRBV6-1 with TRBJ2-2; D is unclear. The germline CDR1 and CDR2 sequences are MNHNS and SASEGT. The CDR3 has 16 residues. V was trimmed by 1 base and J by 1 base, leaving 10 bases between them. In DNA, the CDR3 is TGTGCCAGCAGTGAAGAGGCCAGGTTGAACACCGGGGAGCTGTTTTTT. It encodes CASSEEARLNTGELFF.

The rearrangement uses TRBV5-1 and TRBJ2-2; 11 bases align to TRBD1. CDR3 size: 15 residues. V gave up 4 bases and J gave up 5 bases; unmatched junction bases: 4. The germline gives CDR1 SGHRS, CDR2 YFSETQ. CDR3 DNA sequence: TGCGCCAGCAGCGTGGGACAGGGGGAGACCGGGGAGCTGTTTTTT. It encodes CASSVGQGETGELFF.

V usage is TRBV25-1 and J usage is TRBJ2-1, with D tentatively TRBD1 or TRBD2 (6 bases each). The CDR3 totals 15 residues. Trimming cost V 2 bases and J 9 bases, with 17 bases left between them. Germline V gene data show CDR1 as MGHDK and CDR2 as SYGVNS. The CDR3 sequence: CASSETSGARGEQFF. The CDR3 bases are TGTGCCAGCAGTGAAACGTCGGGGGCGCGTGGTGAGCAGTTCTTC.

This clone was observed a handful of times. The chain recombines TRBV18 with TRBJ1-4; D is possibly TRBD1 (6 bases). Germline CDR1 and CDR2: KGHSH and LQKENI. The CDR3 has 15 residues. The V end lost 2 bases, the J end lost 5 bases, and 12 bases lay between the germline ends. The CDR3 sequence is CASSPVQGTNEKLFF. The CDR3, as DNA: TGTGCCAGCTCACCAGTTCAGGGGACGAATGAAAAACTGTTTTTT.

This clone was detected only once. The chain joins TRBV4-2 to TRBJ2-3; TRBD2 matches at 13 bases. There are 20 residues in the CDR3. V trimming: 4 bases; J trimming: 1 base; junction bases outside the gene matches: 14. Per germline, CDR1 LGHNA and CDR2 YNFKEQ. The CDR3 nucleotides are TGTGCCAGCAGCCCCATTAGGGGACTAGCGGGAAGTCGGGGCACAGATACGCAGTATTTT. It yields the protein CASSPIRGLAGSRGTDTQYF.

This clone appeared once. This chain joins TRBV5-1 and TRBJ2-6; D is possibly TRBD1 (6 bases). The CDR3 is made up of 15 amino acids. The germline CDR1 and CDR2 sequences are SGHRS and YFSETQ. V gave up 0 bases and J gave up 2 bases, with 6 bases separating them. CDR3 sequence reads: CASSLAGAGANVLTF. CDR3 coding DNA: TGCGCCAGCAGCTTGGCAGGGGCTGGGGCCAACGTCCTGACTTTC.

The chain has TRBV7-9 and TRBJ1-5, with D unresolved. This CDR3 region has 15 residues. Germline CDR1 reads SEHNR; CDR2 reads FQNEAQ (reference sequence). The V end lost 5 bases, the J end lost 4 bases, and 15 bases lay between the germline ends. The CDR3 DNA reads as TGTGCCAGCAGCAAGGACGGGTTTTATAATCAGCCCCAGCATTTT. It specifies CASSKDGFYNQPQHF.

This sequence joins TRBV28 and TRBJ2-2; 7 nucleotides agree with TRBD1. Per germline, CDR1 MDHEN and CDR2 SYDVKM. Trimming at V came to 4 bases and at J to 6 bases, leaving 14 bases not matched to a gene. The CDR3 is 17 amino acids. CDR3 loop: CASSSRQGKVFAGELFF. In DNA form, the CDR3 reads TGTGCCAGCAGTTCCCGACAGGGAAAGGTCTTCGCCGGGGAGCTGTTTTTT.

The V call is TRBV5-1, the J call TRBJ1-1; D is perhaps TRBD1 (6 bases). Looked up from germline, CDR1 is SGHRS and CDR2 is YFSETQ. The CDR3 is 14 amino acids. Trimming cost V 7 bases and J 0 bases, with 13 bases left between them. CDR3 bases: TGCGCCAGCGGACCAGGGGAGTTGAACACTGAAGCTTTCTTT. This encodes CASGPGELNTEAFF.

The rearrangement uses TRBV2 and TRBJ2-3; D call uncertain. The germline V gene encodes CDR1 SNHLY and CDR2 FYNNEI. V gave up 2 bases and J gave up 1 base, with 13 bases separating them. The CDR3 is 16 amino acids. DNA of the CDR3: TGTGCCAGCAGTGAATCGGCCCCCGGCGGCACAGATACGCAGTATTTT. Translating gives CASSESAPGGTDTQYF. The entire variable domain, with the rest obtained from reference TRBV2 and TRBJ2-3, is as follows: EPEVTQTPSHQVTQMGQEVILRCVPISNHLYFYWYRQILGQKVEFLVSFYNNEISEKSEIFDDQFSVERPDGSNFTLKIRSTKLEDSAMYFCASSESAPGGTDTQYFGPGTRLTVL.

Concerning this clone itself: A much larger clonotype is one base distant, so this may be a read error. Other nucleotide sequences in the sample specify the same CDR3. The chain employs TRBV11-2 and TRBJ2-7; perhaps TRBD2 as D (7 bases). Per the germline V gene, CDR1 is SGHAT and CDR2 is FQNNGV. Between the trimmed V and J ends, which lost 3 bases and 5 bases, there was a span of 17 bases. The CDR3 length is 15 residues. CDR3 sequence (DNA): TGTGCCAGCAGCTTCCTGGGGAGGGGGGGGGACGAGCAGTACTTC. Amino acid sequence: CASSFLGRGGDEQYF. Complete variable domain (other parts from reference TRBV11-2 and TRBJ2-7): EAGVAQSPRYKIIEKRQSVAFWCNPISGHATLYWYQQILGQGPKLLIQFQNNGVVDDSQLPKDRFSAERLKGVDSTLKIQPAKLEDSAVYLCASSFLGRGGDEQYFGPGTRLTVT.

The rearrangement joins TRBV5-5 to TRBJ1-2; D is perhaps TRBD1 (6 bases). The V end was cut by 5 bases, the J end by 5 bases, with 10 bases between. Looked up from germline, CDR1 is SGHKS and CDR2 is YYEKEE (reference sequence). This CDR3 is 12 amino acids long. In DNA form, the CDR3 reads TGTGCCAGCAGAGCACAGGGATATGGCTACACCTTC. Its translation is CASRAQGYGYTF.

The chain couples TRBV6-6 to TRBJ1-5, with D possibly matching TRBD1 (5 bases). In germline, CDR1 is MNHNY, CDR2 SVGAGI (reference sequence). This CDR3 is 14 amino acids long. V lost 8 bases to trimming and J lost 1 base, with 12 bases between them. The chain's CDR3 is CASQGPWSNQPQHF. The CDR3 DNA is TGTGCCAGCCAGGGACCATGGAGCAATCAGCCCCAGCATTTT.

The chain employs TRBV10-3 and TRBJ2-1; 7 bases align to TRBD2. The CDR3 sequence is 16 residues long. Germline CDR1 and CDR2: ENHRY and SYGVKD. V shed 3 bases and J 9 bases; nucleotides not matched to a gene: 14. The CDR3 sequence is CAISDRDPASGGEQFF. DNA for the CDR3: TGTGCCATCAGTGACCGGGACCCGGCGTCGGGAGGTGAGCAGTTCTTC.

The chain joins TRBV6-1 to TRBJ1-2; D ambiguous. The V end lost 7 bases, the J end lost 2 bases, and 11 bases lay between the germline ends. This CDR3 is 13 amino acids long. Germline V gives CDR1 MNHNS, CDR2 SASEGT. CDR3 in amino acids: CASNWAANYGYTF. The DNA of the CDR3 is TGTGCCAGCAATTGGGCCGCGAACTATGGCTACACCTTC.

The chain is built from TRBV6-4 and TRBJ2-2, with 8 bases aligning to TRBD2. The germline gives CDR1 MRHNA, CDR2 SNTAGT. The CDR3 has 14 residues. Trimming took 6 bases from V and 6 from J; bases not matched to a gene: 6. The chain's CDR3 is CASSETGGAGELFF. The DNA for the CDR3 is TGTGCCAGCAGCGAGACCGGGGGGGCCGGGGAGCTGTTTTTT.

In the case of this clone: Its ends do not fully match the called genes, so a read error is possible. V and J are TRBV5-4 and TRBJ2-7; 12 bases fit TRBD2. Per germline, CDR1 SGHNT and CDR2 YYREEE (reference sequence). This CDR3 region has 14 residues. CDR3 sequence: CASTLGLAGYEQYF. The CDR3 DNA reads TGTGCCAGCACCTTGGGACTAGCGGGCTACGAGCAGTACTTC.

V and J are TRBV28 and TRBJ2-7, with a weak D call TRBD1 (6 bases). Germline V gene sequence: CDR1 MDHEN, CDR2 SYDVKM. The CDR3 runs to 15 residues. The V and J ends lost 5 bases and 0 bases respectively, with 14 bases between them. In nucleotides, the CDR3 is TGTGCCAGCAGTCCCCAGGGGATCAGCTCCTACGAGCAGTACTTC. Protein sequence: CASSPQGISSYEQYF.

This clone was observed once. The rearrangement uses TRBV18 and TRBJ2-1; 14 bases agree with TRBD2. With V trimmed by 4 bases and J by 6 bases, 5 bases remained unmatched. This CDR3 is built from 16 residues. Germline V gene lookup returns CDR1 KGHSH and CDR2 LQKENI. CDR3 region: CASSLGLAGAGNEQFF. For the CDR3, the DNA is TGTGCCAGCTCACTGGGACTAGCGGGAGCGGGCAATGAGCAGTTCTTC.

V and J are TRBV7-9 and TRBJ1-1, with D tentatively TRBD1 (6 bases). CDR1 and CDR2 (germline): SEHNR, FQNEAQ (reference sequence). Deletions cut 5 bases from V and 6 bases from J, with 16 bases between. The CDR3 is 14 amino acids. CDR3 DNA: TGTGCCAGCAGCCGCCTAGGGGGGATCGCTGAAGCTTTCTTT. It translates to CASSRLGGIAEAFF.

This chain connects TRBV7-2 to TRBJ2-1; TRBD1 matches at 12 bases. The junction had 7 bases not matched to a gene; V was cut back by 5 bases and J by 11 bases. Germline loops: CDR1 SGHTA, CDR2 FQGNSA. The CDR3 extends over 14 amino acids. The CDR3 loop is CASSAGTGGLKQFF. The CDR3 coding sequence is TGTGCCAGCAGCGCCGGGACAGGGGGCCTTAAGCAGTTCTTC.